These 13 T cell receptor beta chains were all obtained from the same sample, sequenced in a study of shared clonotypes between healthy human individuals. Using immunoSEQ multiplex PCR, the repertoire was profiled, and TCRdb retains in-frame clones only, with some absent. The table shows over 2 million clones, with roughly 90% occurring only once. The sample taken for sequencing was naive CD4+ T cells from PBMCs. Described subset: CD45RA+ positively selected. Receptors originate from a man between 18 and 29 years old in good health. Some clones in this sample may be carry-over from other donors' samples.

The chain joins TRBV6-1 to TRBJ2-1; 13 bases are shared with TRBD2. Germline V gives CDR1 MNHNS, CDR2 SASEGT. The CDR3 extends over 16 amino acids. The V gene end was trimmed by 2 bases and the J gene end by 5 bases; junction bases not matched to a gene: 3. This chain's CDR3 is CASSERGTSGNNEQFF. In DNA form, the CDR3 reads TGTGCCAGCAGTGAACGGGGGACTAGCGGGAACAATGAGCAGTTCTTC.

The chain couples TRBV18 to TRBJ2-2; TRBD1 agrees at 8 bases. V was clipped by 4 bases and J by 4 bases; unmatched bases: 5. Germline values: CDR1 KGHSH, CDR2 LQKENI. This CDR3 has 15 residues. CDR3 in amino acids: CASSHGQGSTGELFF. For the CDR3, the DNA is TGTGCCAGCTCACATGGACAGGGTAGCACCGGGGAGCTGTTTTTT.

The J gene is TRBJ1-5, the V gene TRBV30; maybe TRBD1 (6 bases). The CDR3 totals 14 residues. CDR1 is GTSNPN, CDR2 SVGIG, per germline (reference sequence). The CDR3, as DNA: TGTGCTGTGGGGGCACCCTATAGCAATCAGCCCCAGCATTTT. Its protein is CAVGAPYSNQPQHF.

The CDR3 nucleotides read TGTGCCAGCACCCATTCCAATGAGCAGTTCTTC. Translated: CASTHSNEQFF. This chain joins TRBV6-5 and TRBJ2-1; D is unclear. The CDR3 runs 11 residues. V lost 7 bases to trimming and J lost 6 bases, with 7 bases between them. The germline V gene has CDR1 MNHEY and CDR2 SVGAGI.

V and J are TRBV4-3 and TRBJ2-7; TRBD1 matches 9 bases. Unmatched junction bases numbered 8, after V lost 0 bases and J lost 5 bases. The CDR3 consists of 16 residues. CDR1 and CDR2 (germline): LGHNA, YSLEER. Here the CDR3 reads CASSQDIGQGRHEQYF. The CDR3 DNA follows: TGCGCCAGCAGCCAAGATATAGGACAGGGGAGGCACGAGCAGTACTTC.

The chain has TRBV7-8 and TRBJ1-4, with D possibly being TRBD1 (6 bases). V lost 7 bases and J 5 bases, leaving 20 bases between the germline ends. Per germline, CDR1 SGHVS and CDR2 FQNEAQ. The CDR3 is 16 residues long. CDR3 nucleotide sequence: TGTGCCAGCACCGCACACTGGACAGCCAAAAATGAAAAACTGTTTTTT. Protein sequence: CASTAHWTAKNEKLFF.

This chain links TRBV2 with TRBJ2-2; D not certain. Germline V gene sequence: CDR1 SNHLY, CDR2 FYNNEI. CDR3 length: 12 residues. V was pared by 2 bases and J by 8 bases, with 6 bases between. The CDR3 loop is CASSEPRGELFF. CDR3 coding DNA: TGTGCCAGCAGTGAACCGCGTGGGGAGCTGTTTTTT.

The chain is built from TRBV6-1 and TRBJ2-7, with TRBD1 matching over 8 bases. CDR3 length: 14 residues. Germline lookup yields CDR1 MNHNS and CDR2 SASEGT. The V segment lost 10 bases and the J segment 5 bases; nucleotides outside the gene matches: 13. The CDR3 bases are TGTGCCACTCTACTGGACAGGGATCGCCACGAGCAGTACTTC. Encoded protein: CATLLDRDRHEQYF.

The genes are TRBV30 and TRBJ2-1; perhaps TRBD2 as D (6 bases). The CDR3 totals 11 residues. The V gene's germline CDR1 is GTSNPN and CDR2 SVGIG (reference sequence). In DNA, the CDR3 is TGTGCTTCCGGGACTTGGAATGAGCAGTTCTTC. It encodes CASGTWNEQFF.

This chain joins TRBV30 and TRBJ2-3; no definite D call. Deletions cut 0 bases from V and 1 base from J, with 11 bases between. The CDR3 is 15 residues long. Looked up from germline, CDR1 is GTSNPN and CDR2 is SVGIG (reference sequence). In DNA, the CDR3 is TGTGCCTGGAGTGTACGCGCGTTTGGCACAGATACGCAGTATTTT. Encoded protein: CAWSVRAFGTDTQYF.

The chain carries TRBV6-1 and TRBJ1-5, with D perhaps TRBD1 (6 bases). This CDR3 region has 14 residues. The germline V gene encodes CDR1 MNHNS and CDR2 SASEGT. V lost 7 bases to trimming and J lost 4 bases, with 14 bases between them. In nucleotides, the CDR3 is TGTGCCAGCATACAGGGCCCCGAGAATCAGCCCCAGCATTTT. Encoded protein: CASIQGPENQPQHF.

The rearrangement uses TRBV19 and TRBJ1-2; D gene ambiguous. Germline V gene lookup returns CDR1 LNHDA and CDR2 SQIVND (reference sequence). This CDR3 comprises 14 residues. Trimming left V 6 bases short and J 7 bases short, with 18 bases between. CDR3 region: CASRGTAFSPGYTF. In nucleotides, the CDR3 is TGTGCCAGTAGGGGTACAGCCTTCTCTCCTGGCTACACCTTC.

The rearrangement joins TRBV7-3 to TRBJ2-2, with D perhaps assigned TRBD1 or TRBD2 (5 bases each). V was trimmed by 6 bases and J by 0 bases, leaving 14 bases between them. CDR1 and CDR2 from the germline V gene are SGHTA and FQGTGA. The CDR3 has 16 residues. The CDR3 protein is CASSQWGSPNTGELFF. CDR3 sequence (DNA): TGTGCCAGCAGTCAGTGGGGGTCCCCGAACACCGGGGAGCTGTTTTTT.